This TCR beta chain was documented in a study of regulatory T cells in long-lasting Graves disease. Study findings and constraints: Persistent disease samples used TRBV28, TRBJ1-2 and TRBJ2-5 preferentially.

The CDR3 has 13 amino acids. With 7 bases removed from V and 4 bases from J, the gap between germline ends came to 13 bases. This clonotype was observed many times. Its specificity is unknown. Stated time point: newly diagnosed GD, antithyroid drugs for less than 3 months. Extracted PBMC RNA gave rise to the TCR library. Researchers made TCR beta libraries by using iRepertoire HTBI primers and running Arm-PCR on CDR3 regions. TCRdb reprocessed the multiplex PCR reads with MiXCR, giving one entry per CDR3 protein. The sample has some 220,000 distinct CDR3 sequences; roughly 19% are singletons. These data also formed part of another study, on T cells in Graves' hyperthyroidism and ophthalmopathy. That work contributes: Graves' hyperthyroidism without ophthalmopathy progression within 18 months was termed stable. Uncontrolled infection, other autoimmune disease, pregnancy or lactation barred patients from enrollment.

The TCR comes from a woman in her thirties with Graves disease. The chain couples TRBV12-3 or TRBV12-4 to TRBJ1-1, with TRBD1 as a possible D gene (6 bases). The material was peripheral blood mononuclear cells (PBMCs), obtained at new diagnosis, from a patient treated with antithyroid drugs. The CDR3 here is CASITGLGTEAFF. CDR3 sequence (DNA): TGTGCCAGCATAACAGGGTTGGGCACTGAAGCTTTCTTT.